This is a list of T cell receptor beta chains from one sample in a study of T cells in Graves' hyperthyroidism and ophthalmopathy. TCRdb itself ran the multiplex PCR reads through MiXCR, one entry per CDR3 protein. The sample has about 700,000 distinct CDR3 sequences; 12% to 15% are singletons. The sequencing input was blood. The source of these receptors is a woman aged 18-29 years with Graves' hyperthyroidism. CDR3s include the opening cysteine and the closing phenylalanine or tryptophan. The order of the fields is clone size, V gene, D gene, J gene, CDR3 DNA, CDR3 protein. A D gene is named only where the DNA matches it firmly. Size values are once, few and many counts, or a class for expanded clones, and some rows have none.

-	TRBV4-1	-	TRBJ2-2	TGCGCCAGCAGCCAAGTAAGCGAACACCGGGGATGGCTGTTTTTT	CASSQVSEHRGWLFF
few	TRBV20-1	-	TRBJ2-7	TGCAGTGCGAGCAGGACAGAGTCCTACGAGCAGTACTTC	CSASRTESYEQYF
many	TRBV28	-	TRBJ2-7	TGTGCCAGCAGTTTTGGGGGGACAGAGAGTTACGAGCAGTACTTC	CASSFGGTESYEQYF
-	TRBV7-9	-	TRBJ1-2	TGTGCCAGCGGGGATGACAGTAAGGATGGCTACACCTTC	CASGDDSKDGYTF
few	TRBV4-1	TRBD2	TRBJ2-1	TGCGCCAGCAGCCAAGACCCGACTAGCGGGCAGTTCTTC	CASSQDPTSGQFF
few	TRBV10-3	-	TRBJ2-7	TGTGCCATCAGTGAGTCAGGGGGTCGCTACGAGCAGTACTTC	CAISESGGRYEQYF
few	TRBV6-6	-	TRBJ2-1	TGTGCCAGCAGTTACGGCTTAGATGAGCAGTTCTTC	CASSYGLDEQFF
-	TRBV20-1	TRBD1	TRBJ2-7	TGCAGTGCTAGAGATAGGGGACAGGGGCTTTACGAGCAGTACTTC	CSARDRGQGLYEQYF
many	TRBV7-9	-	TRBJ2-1	TGTGCCAGCAGCCCCCCTGCTTCTTACAATGAGCAGTTCTTC	CASSPPASYNEQFF
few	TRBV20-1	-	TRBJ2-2	TGCAGTGCTCTTACTGGGGCAGCCGGCGGGGAGCTGTTTTTT	CSALTGAAGGELFF
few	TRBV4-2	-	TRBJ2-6	TGTGCCAGCAGCCAAGTTGGGGCCAACGTCCTGACTTTC	CASSQVGANVLTF
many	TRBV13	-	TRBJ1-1	TGTGCCAGCAGCTCTCCCTCTGACAGTCACACTGAAGCTTTCTTT	CASSSPSDSHTEAFF
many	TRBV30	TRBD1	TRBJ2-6	TGTGCCTGGGTAATCGACAGGGTCCCTGGGGCCAACGTCCTGACTTTC	CAWVIDRVPGANVLTF
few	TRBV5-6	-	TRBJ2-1	TGTGCCAGCAGCCCCCTCCGAAGCGGAGGCTCCTACAATGAGCAGTTCTTC	CASSPLRSGGSYNEQFF
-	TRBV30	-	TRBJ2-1	TGTGCCTGGCGGTTCTCCTACAATGAGCAGTTCTTC	CAWRFSYNEQFF
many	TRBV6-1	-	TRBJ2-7	TGTGCCAGCAGTGAATCTCCGACAGTCAGCTCCTACGAGCAGTACTTC	CASSESPTVSSYEQYF
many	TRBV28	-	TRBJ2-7	TGTGCCAGCAGCTGGATGAGGAGGGACGAGCAGTACTTC	CASSWMRRDEQYF
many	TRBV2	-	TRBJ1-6	TGTGCCAGCAGTGAGGGGGGTTTTCAGGCAAGGAATTCACCCCTCCACTTT	CASSEGGFQARNSPLHF
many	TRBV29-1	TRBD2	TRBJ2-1	TGCAGCGCCCCTGTGACTAGCGCTAATGAGCAGTTCTTC	CSAPVTSANEQFF
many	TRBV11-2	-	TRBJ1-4	TGTGCCAGCAGCTTAGTGGCGGGCCCTCTCGGGGGAGATGAAAAACTGTTTTTT	CASSLVAGPLGGDEKLFF
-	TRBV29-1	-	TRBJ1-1	TGCAGCGTTTCTATACAGGGCAGCACTGAAGCTTTCTTT	CSVSIQGSTEAFF
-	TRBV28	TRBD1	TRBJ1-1	TGTGCCAGCAGTTTCTATCATTGGCCGCAGGGGGATCCTGAAGCTTTCTTT	CASSFYHWPQGDPEAFF
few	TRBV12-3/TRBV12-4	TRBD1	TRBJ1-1	TGTGCCAGCAGTCTAGGGACAGGGGTTTTGAACACTGAAGCTTTCTTT	CASSLGTGVLNTEAFF
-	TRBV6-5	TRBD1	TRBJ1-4	TGTGCCAGCAGTTACGCGATCAACAGGGGAGGTAGAGAAAAACTGTTTTTT	CASSYAINRGGREKLFF
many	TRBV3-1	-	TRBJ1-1	TGTGCCAGCAGCCAGATCCCAACTGAAGCTTTCTTT	CASSQIPTEAFF
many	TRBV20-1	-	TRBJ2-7	TGCAGTGCTAGGGGGCAGGGCTTGGTCTACGAGCAGTACTTC	CSARGQGLVYEQYF
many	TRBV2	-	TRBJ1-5	TGTGCCTCAACGGCGGGGGTCCAGCCCCAGCATTTT	CASTAGVQPQHF
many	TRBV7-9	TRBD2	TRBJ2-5	TGTGCCAGCAGCTTAGTATCACGATGGGGGGGAAAGGAGACCCAGTACTTC	CASSLVSRWGGKETQYF
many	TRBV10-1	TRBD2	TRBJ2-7	TGCGCCAGCAGTGAGCAGGGACTAGCGGGAAGCTACGAGCAGTACTTC	CASSEQGLAGSYEQYF
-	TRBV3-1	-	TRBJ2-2	TGTGCCAGCAGCCAAGATTACCCCCCAGGGGAGCTGTTTTTT	CASSQDYPPGELFF
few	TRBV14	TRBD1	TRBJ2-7	TGTGCCAGCAGCCAAGCCGGTGGGTTTTCGGACAGGAGCTCCTACGAGCAGTACTTC	CASSQAGGFSDRSSYEQYF
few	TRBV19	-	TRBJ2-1	TGTGCCAGTAGCAGCGCCCGGGGGAGTGAGCAGTTCTTC	CASSSARGSEQFF
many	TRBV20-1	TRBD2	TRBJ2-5	TGCAGTGCTAGGACTAGCGGTACCAGCGAGACCCAGTACTTC	CSARTSGTSETQYF
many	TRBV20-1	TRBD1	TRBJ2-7	TGCAGTGCTCAAGAAGGGACAGGGGGAGACGAGCAGTACTTC	CSAQEGTGGDEQYF
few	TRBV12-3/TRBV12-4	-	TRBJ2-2	TGTGCCAGCAGTTTAGTCGACTTACCGGGGACCGGGGAGCTGTTTTTT	CASSLVDLPGTGELFF
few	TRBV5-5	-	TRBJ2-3	TGTGCCAGCAGCCCCCCGGGGTCCCCAGATACGCAGTATTTT	CASSPPGSPDTQYF
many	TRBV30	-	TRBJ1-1	TGTGCCTGGGTTACGGGCGGGAGCACTGAAGCTTTCTTT	CAWVTGGSTEAFF
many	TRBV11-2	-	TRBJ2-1	TGTGCCAGCAGCCCCTTGGGGGGGCACTCCAATGAGCAGTTCTTC	CASSPLGGHSNEQFF
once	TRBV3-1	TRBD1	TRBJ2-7	TGTGCCAGCAGCCAAGATTTGGGCGCAGGGGGCTACGAGCAGTACTTC	CASSQDLGAGGYEQYF
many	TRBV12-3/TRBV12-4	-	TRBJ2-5	TGTGCCAGCAGTGATACAGTGTACCAAGAGACCCAGTACTTC	CASSDTVYQETQYF
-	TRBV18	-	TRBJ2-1	TGTGCCAGCTCACGGACCGATAGTGGTGAGCAGTTCTTC	CASSRTDSGEQFF
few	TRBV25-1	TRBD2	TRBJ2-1	TGTGCCAGCCGGACGCGGGAGGGTGACAATGAGCAGTTCTTC	CASRTREGDNEQFF
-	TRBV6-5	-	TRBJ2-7	TGTGCCAGCAGTTACCACGGATCCTACGAGCAGTACTTC	CASSYHGSYEQYF
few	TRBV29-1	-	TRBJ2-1	TGCAGCGTTGAATTGCTAGCAGCGGGTGAGCAGTTCTTC	CSVELLAAGEQFF
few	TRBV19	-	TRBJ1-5	TGTGCCAGTAGTATAGGTTATGCGGCAGCGCGGGGGCCCCAGCATTTT	CASSIGYAAARGPQHF
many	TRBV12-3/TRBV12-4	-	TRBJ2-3	TGTGCCAGCAGTCCGCAATTGAGAGCGTTAGGCACAGATACGCAGTATTTT	CASSPQLRALGTDTQYF
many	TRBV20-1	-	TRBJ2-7	TGCAGTGCTAGAAAACAGACGGGGTCCTACGAGCAGTACTTC	CSARKQTGSYEQYF
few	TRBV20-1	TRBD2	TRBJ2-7	TGCAGTGCCCTAGCGGACTCCTACGAGCAGTACTTC	CSALADSYEQYF
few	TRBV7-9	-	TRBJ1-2	TGTGCCAGCAGCTCGCCGGGACAAACGTTAAACTATGGCTACACCTTC	CASSSPGQTLNYGYTF
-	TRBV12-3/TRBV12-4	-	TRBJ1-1	TGTGCCAGCAGTTACTCCGGCCACCCTGAAGCTTTCTTT	CASSYSGHPEAFF
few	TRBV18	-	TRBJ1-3	TGTGCCAGCTCACCGACATTCCGCGGGACCTCTGGAAACACCATATATTTT	CASSPTFRGTSGNTIYF
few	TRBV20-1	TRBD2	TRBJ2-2	TGCAGTGGGACTAGCGGGGCGAACACCGGGGAGCTGTTTTTT	CSGTSGANTGELFF
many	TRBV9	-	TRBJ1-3	TGTGCCAGCAGCCCAGCCCGGGCCCCGGCGGGTGGAAACACCATATATTTT	CASSPARAPAGGNTIYF
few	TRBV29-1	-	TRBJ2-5	TGCAGTGTAAGGGGGGTTATCCAAGAGACCCAGTACTTC	CSVRGVIQETQYF
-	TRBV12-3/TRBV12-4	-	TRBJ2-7	TGTGCCAGCAGTTTAAAGGGTAGCAAGTACTTC	CASSLKGSKYF